Presented here are 4 T cell receptor beta chains from one specimen sequenced in a study of cytomegalovirus exposure and HLA in healthy donors (dated by TCRdb to 2016 to 2017). Library prep was done by the immunoSEQ multiplex PCR assay. TCRdb limited this immuneACCESS table to in-frame rearrangements with V and J called. A share of clones is missing; checked studies link under half to unresolved V genes, and the rest is unexplained. The sample records 200,000 to 250,000 clones, roughly 89% of which are singletons. The top ten clones comprise approximately 2.5% of the sample. The source material was PBMCs. The receptors originated from a man aged 18 to 29 in good health and CMV-seronegative.

The chain couples TRBV7-9 to TRBJ2-1, with D tentatively TRBD2 (6 bases). The CDR3 extends over 15 amino acids. Germline V gives CDR1 SEHNR, CDR2 FQNEAQ (reference sequence). Trimming stripped 1 base from V and 6 bases from J, with 13 bases between. The chain's CDR3 is CASSLEIASVNEQFF. DNA for the CDR3: TGTGCCAGCAGCTTAGAAATCGCTAGCGTCAATGAGCAGTTCTTC.

The chain combines TRBV7-8 with TRBJ1-2; D is perhaps TRBD1 (5 bases). V was pared by 2 bases and J by 5 bases, with 12 bases between. The germline gives CDR1 SGHVS, CDR2 FQNEAQ. This CDR3 is built from 14 residues. CDR3 residues: CASSLSGTLYGYTF. As DNA, the CDR3 is TGTGCCAGCAGCTTATCCGGGACTCTATATGGCTACACCTTC.

The rearrangement uses TRBV9 and TRBJ2-7; possibly TRBD1 for D (6 bases). CDR3 length equals 15 residues. The V and J ends lost 4 bases and 6 bases respectively, with 20 bases between them. Germline CDR1 and CDR2: SGDLS and YYNGEE. The CDR3 region has the DNA TGTGCCAGCAGCCCAACAGGGTTGAAGGTGGGCGAGCAGTACTTC. This codes for CASSPTGLKVGEQYF.

The chain uses TRBV10-3 and TRBJ1-3; D possibly corresponds to TRBD1 (6 bases). CDR1 is ENHRY, CDR2 SYGVKD, per germline. V lost 11 bases and J lost 0, with 17 bases in between. The CDR3 runs to 15 residues. The CDR3 coding sequence is TGTGCCTCGGGGGGGGCAACACGCTCTGGAAACACCATATATTTT. Its protein product is CASGGATRSGNTIYF.